One and the same sample provided the 3 T cell receptor beta chains below, sequenced in a study of OX40 agonist ivuxolimab in advanced cancers. The assay was immunoSEQ multiplex PCR, and TCRdb's table has in-frame clones only and misses some. Among tens of thousands of clones listed, about 89% were seen once. Sequences were derived from CD4+ or CD8+ T cells sorted from blood, sampled in a trial of the OX40 agonist ivuxolimab. These receptors all come from an adult with an advanced solid tumor such as melanoma, head and neck, liver or kidney cancer.

This clone was counted a single time. The chain couples TRBV5-6 to TRBJ2-7, with 7 bases aligning to TRBD1. The CDR3 covers 13 residues. V gave up 4 bases and J gave up 4 bases; unmatched junction bases: 5. Per the germline V gene, CDR1 is SGHDT and CDR2 is YYEEEE. The CDR3 region has the DNA TGTGCCAGCAGCACCGGACAGGTGTACGAGCAGTACTTC. Translation gives CASSTGQVYEQYF. The whole variable domain, remainder taken from reference TRBV5-6 and TRBJ2-7, is DAGVTQSPTHLIKTRGQQVTLRCSPKSGHDTVSWYQQALGQGPQFIFQYYEEEERQRGNFPDRFSGHQFPNYSSELNVNALLLGDSALYLCASSTGQVYEQYFGPGTRLTVT.

The CDR3 reads CASSQDERGWNTGELFF. The CDR3 bases are TGCGCCAGCAGCCAAGATGAGAGAGGATGGAACACCGGGGAGCTGTTTTTT. The chain employs TRBV4-1 and TRBJ2-2; D gene uncertain. Germline V gene sequence: CDR1 MGHRA, CDR2 YSYEKL. V was shortened by 0 bases and J by 1 base, with 12 bases between the two germline ends. There are 17 residues in the CDR3.

This sequence joins TRBV7-6 and TRBJ1-3; the D is unclear. V was clipped by 5 bases and J by 0 bases, with 11 bases between them. The CDR3 is 15 amino acids. Germline CDR1 reads SGHVS; CDR2 reads FNYEAQ. CDR3 nucleotide sequence: TGTGCCAGCAGCGAGACAATAAGCTCTGGAAACACCATATATTTT. It encodes CASSETISSGNTIYF. Filled out from reference TRBV7-6 and TRBJ1-3, the complete variable domain reads GAGVSQSPRYKVTKRGQDVALRCDPISGHVSLYWYRQALGQGPEFLTYFNYEAQQDKSGLPNDRFSAERPEGSISTLTIQRTEQRDSAMYRCASSETISSGNTIYFGEGSWLTVV.